What follows are 21 T cell receptor beta chains derived from one specimen sequenced in a study of a mutant IDH1 vaccine in newly diagnosed glioma. The antigens these receptors bind are not known. Repertoires were generated with immunoSEQ multiplex PCR, while TCRdb's copy carries only in-frame clones and drops some. The sample holds 45,000 to 60,000 clones; approximately 78% are singletons and the top ten take about 5.2%. The time point here: week 5, during vaccination. The investigators gave 300 ug of mutant IDH1 20-mer peptide in each vaccine dose, together with topical imiquimod. This material consisted of PBMCs, taken from a glioma patient whose treatment included an IDH1 peptide vaccine. The receptors were gathered from a man between 50 and 59 years old with glioma.

The chain has TRBV7-2 and TRBJ1-5; D is possibly TRBD1 (6 bases). V lost 1 base, J lost 2 bases, and 12 bases lay in between. The CDR3 consists of 16 residues. CDR1 is SGHTA and CDR2 is FQGNSA in the germline V gene. The CDR3 nucleotides are TGTGCCAGCAGCTTAGAGGGCAGGGGCGGCAATCAGCCCCAGCATTTT. Protein: CASSLEGRGGNQPQHF.

The chain links TRBV9 to TRBJ2-1; D not certain. Trimming shortened V by 1 base and J by 0 bases, and 8 bases separated the two germline ends. This CDR3 has 15 amino acids. CDR1 is SGDLS, CDR2 YYNGEE, per germline. The CDR3 spells CASSVLGSSYNEQFF. The CDR3, as DNA: TGTGCCAGCAGCGTATTGGGAAGCTCCTACAATGAGCAGTTCTTC.

V is TRBV10-3 and J is TRBJ1-1; D call uncertain. This CDR3 has 12 residues. The V gene lost 3 bases and the J gene lost 6 bases, with 8 bases spanning the gap. From germline, CDR1 is ENHRY and CDR2 SYGVKD. The CDR3 nucleotides are TGTGCCATCAGTGACTGGACTTCTGAAGCTTTCTTT. Translating gives CAISDWTSEAFF.

A word on this clone: The sample contains more than one DNA sequence encoding this CDR3. The V gene is TRBV30, the J gene TRBJ2-7, with a tentative D call TRBD2 (5 bases). The V end lost 5 bases, the J end lost 7 bases, and 9 bases lay between the germline ends. The CDR3 runs 10 residues. Per germline, CDR1 GTSNPN and CDR2 SVGIG (reference sequence). The CDR3 loop is CAWGGREQYF. In DNA form, the CDR3 reads TGTGCCTGGGGAGGTCGGGAGCAGTACTTC. The full variable domain, completed using reference TRBV30 and TRBJ2-7, is SQTIHQWPATLVQPVGSPLSLECTVEGTSNPNLYWYRQAAGRGLQLLFYSVGIGQISSEVPQNLSASRPQDRQFILSSKKLLLSDSGFYLCAWGGREQYFGPGTRLTVT.

In DNA form, the CDR3 reads TGTGCCAGCAGCTTGGGCCTTAGCTCCTACAATGAGCAGTTCTTC. Translating it yields CASSLGLSSYNEQFF. V is TRBV5-8 and J is TRBJ2-1; no clear D. The CDR3 runs 15 residues. The germline gives CDR1 SGHTS, CDR2 YDEGEE. Trimming left V 0 bases short and J 0 bases short, with 7 bases between.

This sequence joins TRBV4-1 and TRBJ1-1, with D possibly matching TRBD1 (5 bases). V gave up 3 bases and J gave up 1 base, with 15 bases separating them. The CDR3 has 16 amino acids. CDR1 and CDR2 from the germline V gene are MGHRA and YSYEKL. CDR3 in DNA: TGCGCCAGCAGCCAGGCGCGGGGACGGGGGAACACTGAAGCTTTCTTT. Its translation is CASSQARGRGNTEAFF.

This clone was detected only once. This rearrangement joins TRBV10-3 to TRBJ1-2, with TRBD1 identical over 9 bases. From germline, CDR1 is ENHRY and CDR2 SYGVKD. The CDR3 spans 16 residues. V lost 0 bases and J lost 2; bases outside the gene matches: 4. The chain's CDR3 is CAISESGTGKNYGYTF. In nucleotides, the CDR3 is TGTGCCATCAGTGAGTCGGGGACAGGGAAGAACTATGGCTACACCTTC.

The chain couples TRBV7-9 to TRBJ1-1; perhaps TRBD1 as D (5 bases). The CDR3 length is 14 residues. Germline-derived CDR1 and CDR2 are SEHNR and FQNEAQ (reference sequence). Between the trimmed V and J ends, which lost 3 bases and 4 bases, there was a span of 12 bases. The CDR3 DNA reads TGTGCCAGCAGCTTTCAGATCGGGGCCACTGAAGCTTTCTTT. Residues: CASSFQIGATEAFF.

The chain carries TRBV5-1 and TRBJ1-6, with no clear D. V shed 2 bases and J shed 7 bases, with 16 bases lying between them. The V gene's germline CDR1 is SGHRS and CDR2 YFSETQ. CDR3 length: 16 residues. For the CDR3, the DNA is TGCGCCAGCAGCTTAGAGGAGCTACGAGGGAATTCACCCCTCCACTTT. Its translation: CASSLEELRGNSPLHF.

The V call is TRBV10-3, the J call TRBJ2-2; perhaps TRBD1 as D (5 bases). Trimming cost V 2 bases and J 0 bases, with 13 bases left between them. The germline V gene has CDR1 ENHRY and CDR2 SYGVKD. The CDR3 length is 17 residues. The CDR3 DNA reads TGTGCCATCAGTGAGCCCACAGGTTACACGAACACCGGGGAGCTGTTTTTT. It yields the protein CAISEPTGYTNTGELFF.

V is TRBV4-1 and J is TRBJ2-7; the match to TRBD1 covers 7 bases. This CDR3 comprises 15 residues. CDR1 is MGHRA and CDR2 is YSYEKL in the germline V gene. The V segment lost 3 bases and the J segment 2 bases; nucleotides outside the gene matches: 7. The CDR3 is CASSQLTGPAYEQYF. CDR3 nucleotides: TGCGCCAGCAGCCAGTTGACAGGGCCTGCCTACGAGCAGTACTTC.

V usage is TRBV5-6 and J usage is TRBJ2-1, with 9 bases lining up with TRBD2. CDR1 is SGHDT and CDR2 is YYEEEE in the germline V gene. The CDR3 length is 15 residues. After removal of 4 bases from V and 4 bases from J, the junction contained 6 bases not matched to a gene. The CDR3 loop reads CASSAIAGAYNEQFF. The CDR3 nucleotides are TGTGCCAGCAGCGCTATAGCGGGGGCATACAATGAGCAGTTCTTC.

This chain connects TRBV4-1 to TRBJ2-7, with a tentative D call TRBD2 (6 bases). This CDR3 spans 15 amino acids. CDR1 and CDR2 (germline): MGHRA, YSYEKL. The V end was cut by 1 base, the J end by 5 bases, with 15 bases between. The CDR3 sequence: CASSQGGGVPDEQYF. The CDR3 DNA sequence: TGCGCCAGCAGCCAAGGTGGAGGGGTGCCGGACGAGCAGTACTTC.

V is TRBV19 and J is TRBJ1-4; TRBD1 is a possible D gene (5 bases). The V and J ends lost 7 bases and 9 bases respectively, with 15 bases between them. The CDR3 has 13 amino acids. CDR1 and CDR2 from the germline V gene are LNHDA and SQIVND (reference sequence). The CDR3, as DNA: TGTGCCAGTAAGGAGGGGCCGACCAAAAAACTGTTTTTT. As protein: CASKEGPTKKLFF.

The rearrangement joins TRBV5-1 to TRBJ2-7, with TRBD2 as a possible D gene (6 bases). The ends were cut back, 4 bases at V and 0 bases at J, with 14 bases in the middle. The CDR3 runs 15 residues. The germline CDR1 and CDR2 sequences are SGHRS and YFSETQ. The CDR3 sequence: CASSSGWDSSYEQYF. DNA for the CDR3: TGCGCCAGCAGCAGCGGCTGGGACTCCTCCTACGAGCAGTACTTC. Using reference TRBV5-1 and TRBJ2-7 for the parts outside the CDR3, the full variable domain is KAGVTQTPRYLIKTRGQQVTLSCSPISGHRSVSWYQQTPGQGLQFLFEYFSETQRNKGNFPGRFSGRQFSNSRSEMNVSTLELGDSALYLCASSSGWDSSYEQYFGPGTRLTVT.

The chain carries TRBV7-9 and TRBJ2-7; perhaps D is TRBD1 or TRBD2 (5 bases each). Germline assignment: CDR1 SEHNR and CDR2 FQNEAQ (reference sequence). Trimming removed 2 bases at V and 2 bases at J, with 13 bases between. The CDR3 is 15 residues long. DNA of the CDR3: TGTGCCAGCAGCTTATCAGGGACGATGACCTACGAGCAGTACTTC. As protein: CASSLSGTMTYEQYF.

As regards this clone: The sample holds other DNA sequences that translate to the same CDR3. This chain links TRBV4-1 with TRBJ2-7; 8 nucleotides align to TRBD1. Trimming took 4 bases from V and 2 from J; bases not matched to a gene: 1. The length of the CDR3 is 13 residues. Germline V gene data show CDR1 as MGHRA and CDR2 as YSYEKL. The CDR3 loop reads CASSLDRAYEQYF. The CDR3 nucleotides read TGCGCCAGCAGCCTGGACAGGGCCTACGAGCAGTACTTC.

V usage is TRBV5-1 and J usage is TRBJ2-1, with 7 bases matching TRBD2. The ends lost 4 bases at V and 5 bases at J; junction bases unmatched: 9. There are 15 residues in the CDR3. Germline lookup yields CDR1 SGHRS and CDR2 YFSETQ. CDR3 amino acids: CASSTGGNFNNEQFF. The CDR3 DNA is TGCGCCAGCAGCACCGGGGGGAATTTTAACAATGAGCAGTTCTTC.

The chain couples TRBV4-1 to TRBJ2-2, with 9 bases identical to TRBD1. The CDR3 runs 16 residues. Germline V lookup: CDR1 MGHRA, CDR2 YSYEKL. Trimming took 6 bases from V and 7 from J; bases not matched to a gene: 12. The DNA of the CDR3 is TGCGCCAGCAGTGGCCGTACAGGGGGCAACGACGGGGAGCTGTTTTTT. This codes for CASSGRTGGNDGELFF.

This chain connects TRBV27 to TRBJ2-2; D call uncertain. The CDR3 contains 15 residues. Trimming pared 3 bases from V and 2 bases from J, leaving 10 bases between. Per the germline V gene, CDR1 is MNHEY and CDR2 is SMNVEV (reference sequence). CDR3 protein: CASSFGQFNTGELFF. CDR3 nucleotide sequence: TGTGCCAGCAGTTTTGGGCAGTTTAACACCGGGGAGCTGTTTTTT.

V gene TRBV29-1 combines with J gene TRBJ2-1; D not certain. This CDR3 contains 15 residues. Germline V lookup: CDR1 SQVTM, CDR2 ANQGSEA. Trimming shortened V by 4 bases and J by 0 bases, and 13 bases separated the two germline ends. The CDR3 region has the DNA TGCAGCGTTGTAGGCCCTCGGAGCTCCTACAATGAGCAGTTCTTC. Amino acid sequence: CSVVGPRSSYNEQFF.